This is a list of T cell receptor beta chains from one sample in a study of T cell responses to AZD1222 COVID-19 vaccine. The data were produced by immunoSEQ multiplex PCR, yet TCRdb's version contains in-frame clones alone and is incomplete. The sample lists about 100,000 clones, roughly 90% seen once, with approximately 2.8% in the top ten. Sample: peripheral blood, taken on day 0 of AZD1222 vaccination. These receptors all stem from an adult in good health. CDR3s include the opening cysteine and the closing phenylalanine or tryptophan. The D gene is left open where the match is weak. The listing skips clone size in some rows; elsewhere it reads once, few, many or a size class.

J | D | V | size | CDR3 | DNA
TRBJ2-3 | . | TRBV6-1 | once | CASSEARINTQYF | TGTGCCAGCAGTGAAGCGCGGATAAATACGCAGTATTTT
TRBJ1-1 | . | TRBV7-3 | . | CASSPRPLGENTEAFF | TGTGCCAGCAGCCCCCGGCCACTTGGCGAGAACACTGAAGCTTTCTTT
TRBJ2-1 | . | TRBV27 | . | CASSNNGGQTYNEQFF | TGTGCCAGCAGCAATAACGGCGGGCAGACCTACAATGAGCAGTTCTTC
TRBJ1-2 | TRBD1 | TRBV11-1 | . | CASSPGQGENYGYTF | TGTGCCAGCAGCCCCGGACAGGGGGAGAACTATGGCTACACCTTC
TRBJ1-5 | . | TRBV28 | . | CASTPQGNQPQHF | TGTGCCAGCACCCCACAGGGTAATCAGCCCCAGCATTTT
TRBJ2-4 | TRBD1 | TRBV2 | . | CASTPRAGGAKNIQYF | TGTGCCAGCACTCCAAGGGCAGGGGGTGCCAAAAACATTCAGTACTTC
TRBJ1-2 | TRBD1 | TRBV7-9 | . | CASSRMTGDGYTF | TGTGCCAGCAGCCGTATGACAGGGGATGGCTACACCTTC
TRBJ2-1 | . | TRBV5-1 | . | CASSLDSSVYNEQFF | TGCGCCAGCAGTCTGGACAGCTCGGTATACAATGAGCAGTTCTTC
TRBJ1-1 | . | TRBV28 | . | CASISYSGRENTEAFF | TGTGCCAGCATTTCTTATTCGGGGAGAGAGAACACTGAAGCTTTCTTT
TRBJ2-1 | . | TRBV20-1 | . | CSASLSGPYNEQFF | TGCAGTGCTAGTCTCTCGGGACCCTACAATGAGCAGTTCTTC
TRBJ1-1 | . | TRBV5-1 | . | CASSLGGAENTEAFF | TGCGCCAGCAGCTTAGGGGGGGCCGAGAACACTGAAGCTTTCTTT
TRBJ1-5 | . | TRBV28 | . | CASSLRVLSRGENQPQHF | TGTGCCAGCAGTTTAAGGGTGTTAAGTCGGGGGGAGAATCAGCCCCAGCATTTT
TRBJ1-4 | . | TRBV9 | . | CASSAEGTTNEKLFF | TGTGCCAGCAGCGCTGAGGGGACAACTAATGAAAAACTGTTTTTT
TRBJ1-2 | . | TRBV30 | . | CAWSVQENYGYTF | TGTGCCTGGAGTGTACAGGAGAACTATGGCTACACCTTC
TRBJ1-3 | . | TRBV7-6 | . | CASSLSITHSGNTIYF | TGTGCCAGCAGCTTAAGTATAACGCACTCTGGAAACACCATATATTTT
TRBJ1-1 | . | TRBV6-2/TRBV6-3 | few | CASSPAENTEAFF | TGTGCCAGCAGCCCCGCGGAGAACACTGAAGCTTTCTTT
TRBJ1-4 | . | TRBV5-8 | . | CASSLRGTSLNGKLFF | TGTGCCAGCAGCTTGCGGGGGACATCCCTAAATGGGAAACTGTTTTTT
TRBJ2-1 | TRBD2 | TRBV19 | . | CASSIRGVSVAGVYNEQFF | TGTGCCAGTAGTATAAGGGGCGTTTCCGTAGCGGGAGTCTACAATGAGCAGTTCTTC
TRBJ1-2 | . | TRBV2 | . | CASSEAWGNYGYTF | TGTGCCAGCAGTGAAGCGTGGGGGAACTATGGCTACACCTTC
TRBJ1-2 | TRBD1 | TRBV6-5 | . | CASSTTGEGIYGYTF | TGTGCCAGCAGTACAACAGGGGAGGGTATCTATGGCTACACCTTC
TRBJ2-1 | TRBD2 | TRBV10-3 | . | CAISELYWTSGPYNEQFF | TGTGCCATCAGTGAGTTATATTGGACTAGCGGTCCTTACAATGAGCAGTTCTTC
TRBJ1-3 | . | TRBV5-1 | . | CASSLGPISGNTIYF | TGCGCCAGCAGCTTGGGACCGATCTCTGGAAACACCATATATTTT
TRBJ1-3 | . | TRBV12-3/TRBV12-4 | . | CASSRGGNTIYF | TGTGCCAGCAGCCGCGGTGGAAACACCATATATTTT
TRBJ2-1 | . | TRBV5-1 | . | CASSLAWGAGGNEQFF | TGCGCCAGCAGCTTGGCTTGGGGGGCCGGAGGGAATGAGCAGTTCTTC
TRBJ2-1 | TRBD2 | TRBV9 | . | CASSPQTSGYNEQFF | TGTGCCAGCAGCCCTCAGACTAGCGGGTACAATGAGCAGTTCTTC
TRBJ2-7 | . | TRBV19 | . | CASSSNSGSYEQYF | TGTGCCAGTAGTTCCAATAGCGGATCCTACGAGCAGTACTTC